The T cell receptor (beta chain) described here comes from a study of blood T cell repertoires in COVID-19 (dated by TCRdb to 2020 to 2022). At the level of the whole study: Collaborator samples came from the United States, Italy and Spain and covered acute and convalescent phases of COVID-19. The material from the prospective study consisted of cDNA or gDNA derived from T cells, B-cell-depleted T cells, or PBMCs. Subjects who had been exposed to COVID-19, were actively infected with it, or had recovered from it provided the deeply sampled blood TCRbeta repertoires that made up the dataset. A freely available public database, intended as a resource for researchers studying the immune response to SARS-CoV-2, is where the repertoires were released. Samples were obtained from the ongoing ImmuneRACE study (first 160 participants) and from 1,254 subjects provided by 6 global collaborators. Sample metadata almost always included a de-identified subject ID, COVID-19 status, age in years and sex. Where available, HLA class I and class II types were taken from metadata supplied by the sample provider and were not determined by assay-based typing.

Collaborating institutions collected whole blood in K2EDTA tubes following their own protocols. For TCRbeta analysis, collaborator samples were shipped as frozen whole blood, as isolated PBMCs, or as DNA extracted from either sample type. The paper as a whole reports these results and caveats: How much clinical and demographic metadata was included differed by source and by participant, and the metadata was provided uncurated.

This clone appeared a single time. Its antigen is currently not known. No base quality values were provided; no much bigger clone lies one nucleotide off. The junction carries 22 bases between V and J, which are trimmed by 4 bases and 4 bases respectively. The CDR3 runs 17 residues from the cysteine to the phenylalanine. Only the CDR3 DNA is retained, 51 bases long and in frame from the first base. Looking up the germline V gene (reference sequence) yields CDR1 LNHDA and CDR2 SQIVND. TCRbeta CDR3 regions were amplified from genomic DNA by means of the immunoSEQ Assay, a bias-controlled multiplex PCR. The original methods were these. The number of nucleated cells in each sample was estimated from the amplification of reference gene primers within the assay. Sequence reads were collapsed and filtered to measure the absolute abundance of every unique TCRbeta CDR3 rearrangement. For each sample, productive Simpson clonality was calculated by taking the square root of Simpson's diversity index across productive rearrangements. The clones in this table, taken by TCRdb from immuneACCESS, are in-frame only. Not every clone is retained; where verified, under half of the shortfall comes from an unresolved V gene, and the cause of the rest is unknown. Clone size and the V and J calls come from that table; the DNA yielded D and trimming. In this sample the table shows tens of thousands of clones, 90% to 95% of which occur a single time. Clones ranked in the top ten supply about 2.2% of the sample.

The clonotype was recovered from a man aged 45-65 years with active COVID-19. The sequenced material came from peripheral blood. The V and J genes are TRBV19 and TRBJ2-5; TRBD2 could be the D gene, as 5 bases match. The nucleotide sequence is TGTGCCAGTAGTACGCTCGCTGGGCGGGCCTCCCGAGAGACCCAGTACTTC. Translated, it gives CASSTLAGRASRETQYF.